This TCR beta chain derives from a study of CD8+CD57+ T cells in acquired aplastic anemia. It was genomic DNA that served as the template for profiling TCR beta VDJ and CDR3. TCRdb used MiXCR to reprocess the reads, holding one entry per CDR3 protein. The sample yields 150,000 to 180,000 distinct CDR3 sequences, about 48% seen once. The sequenced patients had an expansion of CD8+CD57+ cells seen by flow cytometry. At blood sampling, none of the patients had yet received therapy. The germline CDR1 and CDR2 sequences are SGHTA and FQGNSA. V shed 4 bases and J shed 6 bases, with 16 bases lying between them. The CDR3 extends over 14 amino acids.

V and J are TRBV7-2 and TRBJ2-7; no definite D call. Sequencing was performed on sorted CD4+, CD8+, or CD8+CD57+ T cells (not recorded which) from PBMCs. This sequence originates from a human donor with aplastic anemia. CDR3 sequence (DNA): TGTGCCAGCAGCTCATCCCCCATGGGTGCCGAGCAGTACTTC. Its translation: CASSSSPMGAEQYF.